This T cell receptor beta chain is from a study of spatial heterogeneity in lung cancer. At the level of the study: Averaged across combinations, each unique TCR and UMI pairing appeared more than ten times in raw reads, which were uncorrected.

Individual TCR cDNA molecules each bore their own unique molecular identifier. TCRdb reprocessed the 5' RACE reads via MiXCR and lists one record per CDR3 protein. The data hold tens of thousands of distinct CDR3 sequences, with approximately 5% observed a single time. Study-level results: More often at tumor resection than at routine follow-up, ubiquitous expanded tumor TCRs were detected in the blood.

Trimming cost V 0 bases and J 8 bases, with 10 bases left between them. The germline V gene encodes CDR1 SGHDN and CDR2 FVKESK. CDR3 size: 13 residues. Time point noted: sample taken at primary tumor resection. Extraction of whole RNA from tumor, nontumor lung or frozen PBMC preceded unsorted sequencing. Samples were donated by 72 untreated early-stage non-small cell lung cancer patients. This clonotype was seen at least ten times. Its specificity is not known. The receptor was derived from a male donor with early-stage non-small cell lung cancer. This rearrangement joins TRBV14 to TRBJ1-2; no clear D gene. This material consisted of PBMCs, taken at surgery. The CDR3 is CASSQDHGEGYTF. DNA of the CDR3: TGTGCCAGCAGCCAAGATCATGGGGAAGGCTACACCTTC.